This section outlines one T cell receptor (beta chain) sequence together with its context. Its antigen remains unidentified. The V end lost 3 bases, the J end lost 0 bases, and 9 bases lay between the germline ends. Germline-derived CDR1 and CDR2 are SEHNR and FQNEAQ (reference sequence). The CDR3 loop spans 14 amino acids. TCRdb's copy holds only in-frame clones and misses some; the assay was immunoSEQ multiplex PCR. Here the sample spans 25,000 to 35,000 clones, approximately 90% being singletons. The data were taken from a study of T cells in localized non-small cell lung cancer. Whole-study findings and limits: Sequence data derive from only one tumor region, so heterogeneity remains possible. A higher density of T cells in blood coincided with extended overall survival. Appearing in adjacent lung were a median around 60 of the top 100 tumor clones. Adjacent uninvolved lung tissue had the highest T cell clonality, exceeding tumor.

V is TRBV7-9 and J is TRBJ2-7; maybe TRBD2 (5 bases). This receptor was taken from a female donor of 60 years or more with stage III squamous cell lung carcinoma. Sequences were derived from peripheral blood, sampled before any cancer treatment. The CDR3 sequence is CASSFRETSYEQYF. The CDR3 nucleotides are TGTGCCAGCAGCTTTAGGGAGACCTCCTACGAGCAGTACTTC. The whole variable domain, remainder taken from reference TRBV7-9 and TRBJ2-7, is DTGVSQNPRHKITKRGQNVTFRCDPISEHNRLYWYRQTLGQGPEFLTYFQNEAQLEKSRLLSDRFSAERPKGSFSTLEIQRTEQGDSAMYLCASSFRETSYEQYFGPGTRLTVT.